This TCR beta chain was recorded in a study of CD8 T cells in ankylosing spondylitis. General observations from the study: Significant enrichment of disease-linked clones was reported in matched ankylosing spondylitis synovial fluid. Previously reported in reactive arthritis synovial fluid and blood were some of the motif variants.

This clonotype was found a few times. The antigen remains undetermined. TCRdb fed the 5' RACE reads into MiXCR, producing one record per CDR3 protein. This table holds about 250,000 distinct CDR3 sequences, 32% found once. The TCR sequence derives from a male donor with ankylosing spondylitis or in good health (not recorded which). The sample consisted of blood, either unsorted or a sorted T cell fraction (not recorded which).

CDR3 nucleotide sequence: TGTGCCAGCAGTTTTAGGGGGTCTAGCACAGATACGCAGTATTTT. Translation: CASSFRGSSTDTQYF. The chain couples TRBV27 to TRBJ2-3; D might be TRBD1 (6 bases). The CDR3 totals 15 residues. V lost 3 bases and J 0 bases, leaving 10 bases between the germline ends. Per the germline V gene, CDR1 is MNHEY and CDR2 is SMNVEV (reference sequence).